This T cell receptor (beta chain) stems from a study of control samples from healthy donors and cancer patients. This table comes from immunoSEQ multiplex PCR, and its TCRdb copy is limited to in-frame clones, with some not included. The top ten hold 0.68% of the sample, which has 150,000 or so clones, roughly 92% seen once. The clonotype originates from a woman between 25 and 40 years old in good health. Sequencing input: blood.

The CDR3 nucleotides are TGTGCCATCAGTGTATACCGGGACCCGACCTACGAGCAGTACTTC. Its translation: CAISVYRDPTYEQYF. The chain combines TRBV10-3 with TRBJ2-7, with D possibly called TRBD1 or TRBD2 (5 bases each). CDR3 length: 15 amino acids. Germline-derived CDR1 and CDR2 are ENHRY and SYGVKD. V dropped 4 bases and J dropped 2 bases, with 15 bases sitting between them.